This T cell receptor beta chain was obtained from a study of T cell repertoires in cytomegalovirus infection. Turning to the study itself: Public TCR beta signatures marked donors with CMV infection and the matching HLA.

Notes on the study in general: Summed frequency of shared TCR beta families picked out CMV carriers who also had the relevant HLA. The ex vivo response showed dominance by HLA-C-restricted CMV-specific TCR beta clonotypes.

TCRdb re-called the reads through MiXCR, storing one row per CDR3 protein. Altogether roughly 150,000 distinct CDR3 sequences are present, around 24% being singletons, with the ten largest covering approximately 11%. This clonotype was seen many times. Its antigen is not identified. This CDR3 is 16 amino acids long. Trimming at V came to 5 bases and at J to 3 bases, leaving 6 bases not matched to a gene. Germline V lookup: CDR1 MDHEN, CDR2 SYDVKM. The V gene is TRBV28, the J gene TRBJ1-5, with 11 bases fitting TRBD1. Sequencing was carried out using PBMCs. The sequence came from a human donor in good health (CMV status not recorded). Some clones in this sample may be carry-over from other donors' samples. CDR3 amino acids: CASSPLGQGDNQPQHF. CDR3 nucleotides: TGTGCCAGCAGTCCTCTGGGACAGGGGGACAATCAGCCCCAGCATTTT.